The source of this T cell receptor beta chain is a study of T cell repertoires and HLA-DP antigens. Across the study: A couple of male donors and one female donor spanned ages 18-to-29 through 60-to-69.

This clone was observed many times. The target antigen is unknown. Assay: immunoSEQ multiplex PCR; the TCRdb copy retains only in-frame clones and omits some. The sample shows 65,000 to 90,000 clones, about four fifths of them seen only once. Whole-study findings and limits: No separate analysis of naive versus memory CD4+ cells was done.

The V end lost 3 bases, the J end lost 2 bases, and 8 bases lay between the germline ends. Germline values: CDR1 SEHNR, CDR2 FQNEAQ (reference sequence). This CDR3 contains 15 residues. Material: CD4+ T cells from PBMCs. The TCR was taken from a man between 60 and 75 years old in good health and CMV-seronegative. The gene calls are TRBV7-9 and TRBJ2-6, with no clear D. CDR3 in amino acids: CASSLGSPGANVLTF. The CDR3 DNA sequence: TGTGCCAGCAGCTTGGGGTCCCCTGGGGCCAACGTCCTGACTTTC.